The source of this TCR beta chain is a study of identifying expanded T cells in peripheral blood. This CDR3 has 13 residues. Germline V gene sequence: CDR1 MNHNS, CDR2 SASEGT. The V and J ends lost 10 bases and 7 bases, in that order; junction bases with no gene match: 10. Of note for this clone: Its cognate antigen is unknown.

The assay was immunoSEQ multiplex PCR, and TCRdb's table has in-frame clones only and misses some. Of roughly 100,000 clones in the sample, 88% are singletons; the top ten hold over 12%. Study outcomes and limitations: Over two and four weeks, about 15 and 19 clones changed, versus around 1.2 between replicates.

This TCR was recovered from a person aged 18-70 years in good health. The chain combines TRBV6-1 with TRBJ1-5; 7 bases fit TRBD1. Sequencing was carried out using blood. CDR3 loop: CATTDRVRQPQHF. CDR3 DNA sequence: TGTGCCACCACTGACAGGGTACGACAGCCCCAGCATTTT.